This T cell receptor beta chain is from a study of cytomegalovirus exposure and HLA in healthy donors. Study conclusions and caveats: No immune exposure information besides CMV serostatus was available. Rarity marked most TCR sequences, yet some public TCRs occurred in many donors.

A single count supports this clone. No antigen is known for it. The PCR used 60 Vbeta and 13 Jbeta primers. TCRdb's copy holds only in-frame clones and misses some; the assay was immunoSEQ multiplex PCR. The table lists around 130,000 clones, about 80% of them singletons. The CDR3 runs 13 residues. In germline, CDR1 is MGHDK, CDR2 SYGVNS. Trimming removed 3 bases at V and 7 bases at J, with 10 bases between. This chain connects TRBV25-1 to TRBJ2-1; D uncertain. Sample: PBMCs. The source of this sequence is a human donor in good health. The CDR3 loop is CASSDTFRNEQFF. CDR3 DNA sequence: TGTGCCAGCAGTGATACTTTTCGGAATGAGCAGTTCTTC.